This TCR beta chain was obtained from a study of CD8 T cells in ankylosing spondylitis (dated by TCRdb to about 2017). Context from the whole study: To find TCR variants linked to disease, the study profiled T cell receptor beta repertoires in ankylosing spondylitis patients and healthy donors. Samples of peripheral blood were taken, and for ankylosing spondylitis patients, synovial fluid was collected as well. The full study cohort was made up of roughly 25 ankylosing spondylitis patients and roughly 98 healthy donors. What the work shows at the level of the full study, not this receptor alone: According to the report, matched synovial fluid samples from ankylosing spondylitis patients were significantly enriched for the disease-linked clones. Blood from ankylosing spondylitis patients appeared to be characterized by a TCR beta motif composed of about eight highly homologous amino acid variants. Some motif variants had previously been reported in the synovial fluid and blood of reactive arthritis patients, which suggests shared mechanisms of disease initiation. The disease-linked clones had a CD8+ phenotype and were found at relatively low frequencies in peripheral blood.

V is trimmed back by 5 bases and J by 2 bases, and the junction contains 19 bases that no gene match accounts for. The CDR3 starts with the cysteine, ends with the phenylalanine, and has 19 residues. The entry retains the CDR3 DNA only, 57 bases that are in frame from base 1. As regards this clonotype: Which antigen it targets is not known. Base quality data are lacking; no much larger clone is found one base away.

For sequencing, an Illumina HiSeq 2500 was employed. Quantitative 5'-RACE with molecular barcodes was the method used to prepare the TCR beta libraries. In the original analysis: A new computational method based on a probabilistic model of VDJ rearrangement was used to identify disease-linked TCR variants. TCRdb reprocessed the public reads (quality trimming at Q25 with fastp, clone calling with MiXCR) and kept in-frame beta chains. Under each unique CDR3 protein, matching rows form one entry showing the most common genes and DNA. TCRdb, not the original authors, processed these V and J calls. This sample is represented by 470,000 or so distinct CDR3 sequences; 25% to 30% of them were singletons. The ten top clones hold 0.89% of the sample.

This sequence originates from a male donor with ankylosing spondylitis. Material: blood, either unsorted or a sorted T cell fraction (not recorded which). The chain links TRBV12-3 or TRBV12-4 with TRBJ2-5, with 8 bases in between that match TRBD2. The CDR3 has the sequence CASSPSGIAGRTWQETQYF. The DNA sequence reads TGTGCCAGCAGTCCGTCGGGAATAGCGGGACGGACCTGGCAAGAGACCCAGTACTTC.